One sample yielded the 29 T cell receptor beta chains listed below, sequenced in a study of blood T cell repertoires in COVID-19. The table came from immunoSEQ multiplex PCR; TCRdb's copy has only in-frame clones and leaves some out. The data contain fewer than 350,000 clones, about 91% of them singletons. Sequences were obtained from PBMCs or T cells enriched from blood (not recorded which). Source of these receptors: a man aged 40-50 years who had been exposed to COVID-19.

This chain uses TRBV5-1 with TRBJ1-2; no clear D. The CDR3 runs 14 residues. The germline V gene encodes CDR1 SGHRS and CDR2 YFSETQ. The ends were cut back, 4 bases at V and 7 bases at J, with 17 bases in the middle. The DNA for the CDR3 is TGCGCCAGCAGCCCCCAAGGAGCTACTATTGGCTACACCTTC. Its protein product is CASSPQGATIGYTF. Together with reference TRBV5-1 and TRBJ1-2, the CDR3 gives the full variable domain: KAGVTQTPRYLIKTRGQQVTLSCSPISGHRSVSWYQQTPGQGLQFLFEYFSETQRNKGNFPGRFSGRQFSNSRSEMNVSTLELGDSALYLCASSPQGATIGYTFGSGTRLTVV.

The chain joins TRBV7-6 to TRBJ2-3; 7 bases agree with TRBD1. V was clipped by 6 bases and J by 1 base; unmatched bases: 7. Germline V gene sequence: CDR1 SGHVS, CDR2 FNYEAQ. This CDR3 comprises 15 residues. CDR3 loop: CASRPGQTGTDTQYF. The CDR3 DNA reads TGTGCCAGCAGACCGGGACAGACAGGCACAGATACGCAGTATTTT.

The chain's CDR3 is CASSLVPDSLGNTIYF. CDR3 DNA: TGCGCCAGCAGCTTGGTTCCGGACAGCCTAGGAAACACCATATATTTT. The chain carries TRBV5-1 and TRBJ1-3, with D possibly TRBD1 on 6 matching bases. Germline V gene sequence: CDR1 SGHRS, CDR2 YFSETQ. V lost 0 bases, J lost 4 bases, and 14 bases lay in between. The CDR3 covers 16 residues.

Notes on this clone: Other DNA sequences from this sample encode an identical CDR3 as well. The chain carries TRBV19 and TRBJ1-1; D call uncertain. The CDR3 is made up of 13 amino acids. V lost 3 bases and J lost 2, with 7 bases in between. Germline V gene sequence: CDR1 LNHDA, CDR2 SQIVND (reference sequence). The CDR3 DNA follows: TGTGCCAGTAGTATGGGGAGAAACACTGAAGCTTTCTTT. It is translated as CASSMGRNTEAFF.

The rearrangement joins TRBV19 to TRBJ2-2; tentatively, D is TRBD1 (6 bases). The CDR3 runs to 15 residues. Germline V gene lookup returns CDR1 LNHDA and CDR2 SQIVND (reference sequence). The germline V and J ends were trimmed by 3 bases and 1 base, with 9 bases remaining between them. CDR3 coding DNA: TGTGCCAGTAGTATCCAGGGACAGAACACCGGGGAGCTGTTTTTT. Amino acid sequence: CASSIQGQNTGELFF.

With respect to this clone: Other nucleotide sequences in the sample specify the same CDR3. The rearrangement uses TRBV10-3 and TRBJ2-1; D remains ambiguous. This CDR3 is built from 11 residues. Per germline, CDR1 ENHRY and CDR2 SYGVKD. V dropped 2 bases and J dropped 8 bases, with 4 bases sitting between them. CDR3 bases: TGTGCCATCAGTGAGCTTGATGAGCAGTTCTTC. This encodes CAISELDEQFF.

The V gene is TRBV3-1 (or the pseudogene TRBV3-2), the J gene TRBJ1-4, with D unresolved. CDR3 size: 15 residues. CDR1 and CDR2 from the germline V gene are LGHDT and YNNKEL (reference sequence). Trimming pared 4 bases from V and 7 bases from J, leaving 16 bases between. The CDR3 region has the DNA TGTGCCAGCAGCCCGCGGGGAGGGTTCGGTGAAAAACTGTTTTTT. Amino acid sequence: CASSPRGGFGEKLFF.

The chain has TRBV5-1 and TRBJ1-4; a possible D gene is TRBD1 (5 bases). The V gene's germline CDR1 is SGHRS and CDR2 YFSETQ. The CDR3 consists of 16 residues. Trimming cost V 0 bases and J 7 bases, with 16 bases left between them. This chain's CDR3 is CASSLEGPRVGEKLFF. CDR3 nucleotides: TGCGCCAGCAGCTTGGAGGGGCCTCGAGTAGGTGAAAAACTGTTTTTT. Drawing the rest from reference TRBV5-1 and TRBJ1-4, the complete variable domain is KAGVTQTPRYLIKTRGQQVTLSCSPISGHRSVSWYQQTPGQGLQFLFEYFSETQRNKGNFPGRFSGRQFSNSRSEMNVSTLELGDSALYLCASSLEGPRVGEKLFFGSGTQLSVL.

V usage is TRBV7-6 and J usage is TRBJ1-1; no definite D call. Germline values: CDR1 SGHVS, CDR2 FNYEAQ. The CDR3 runs 14 residues. V was shortened by 2 bases and J by 5 bases, with 12 bases between the two germline ends. The CDR3 region has the DNA TGTGCCAGCAGCTTAATGGAGGGTGGAACTGAAGCTTTCTTT. Translation: CASSLMEGGTEAFF.

This chain joins TRBV28 and TRBJ1-3; 7 bases map to TRBD1. The germline V gene encodes CDR1 MDHEN and CDR2 SYDVKM. V was pared by 8 bases and J by 9 bases, with 10 bases of the junction left unmatched. This CDR3 has 13 amino acids. The CDR3 DNA is TGTGCCAGCGCTGAGGGACAGCCGGGCACCATATATTTT. Its translation: CASAEGQPGTIYF.

This clone appeared a single time. The chain links TRBV27 to TRBJ2-7, with 11 bases matching TRBD2. CDR1 is MNHEY, CDR2 SMNVEV, per germline (reference sequence). CDR3 size: 17 residues. The J segment lost 6 bases and the V segment lost 4 bases, leaving 14 bases of the junction unmatched. The CDR3 loop is CASSSGRFSGRAGEQYF. The CDR3 DNA is TGTGCCAGCAGTTCCGGTCGATTTAGCGGGAGGGCGGGCGAGCAGTACTTC.

The chain links TRBV7-3 to TRBJ2-2, with 11 bases that match TRBD2. CDR1 SGHTA and CDR2 FQGTGA come from the germline V gene. Trimming at V came to 3 bases and at J to 6 bases, leaving 6 bases not matched to a gene. The CDR3 length is 16 residues. The CDR3 loop reads CASSFTSGSVSGELFF. CDR3 coding DNA: TGTGCCAGCAGCTTTACTAGCGGGAGTGTGTCCGGGGAGCTGTTTTTT.

The rearrangement links TRBV28 to TRBJ1-5; D unclear. V was clipped by 6 bases and J by 0 bases, with 15 bases between them. This CDR3 is built from 16 residues. Germline V gene data show CDR1 as MDHEN and CDR2 as SYDVKM. As DNA, the CDR3 is TGTGCCAGCAGGGCCCGGGAGTTATATAGCAATCAGCCCCAGCATTTT. It translates to CASRARELYSNQPQHF.

This clone is a singleton in its sample. V and J are TRBV18 and TRBJ1-6; TRBD1 is a possible D gene (6 bases). The CDR3 covers 15 residues. Between the trimmed V and J ends, which lost 3 bases and 7 bases, there was a span of 13 bases. Germline assignment: CDR1 KGHSH and CDR2 LQKENI. The CDR3 bases are TGTGCCAGCTCACCCCAGGGGTTCCGGAATTCACCCCTCCACTTT. Residues: CASSPQGFRNSPLHF.

The chain joins TRBV29-1 to TRBJ2-7; D may be TRBD2 (6 bases). V was trimmed by 4 bases and J by 3 bases, leaving 13 bases between them. Germline V gene data show CDR1 as SQVTM and CDR2 as ANQGSEA. The CDR3 is 13 amino acids. The DNA of the CDR3 is TGCAGCGTTGCGGGGGAGATCCGCTACGAGCAGTACTTC. Translated: CSVAGEIRYEQYF.

The genes are TRBV28 and TRBJ2-7, with 7 bases matching TRBD2. The CDR3 covers 15 residues. CDR1 is MDHEN and CDR2 is SYDVKM in the germline V gene. Losses at the gene ends were 5 bases for V and 4 bases for J; bases not matched to a gene: 11. The chain's CDR3 is CASSKLGGSLYEQYF. The CDR3 nucleotides read TGTGCCAGCAGTAAACTGGGCGGGAGTCTTTACGAGCAGTACTTC.

The V call is TRBV9, the J call TRBJ1-5; D call uncertain. There are 13 residues in the CDR3. Germline CDR1 and CDR2: SGDLS and YYNGEE. Trimming took 4 bases from V and 4 from J, leaving 9 bases between them. In DNA, the CDR3 is TGTGCCAGCAGCCAAGGAGAGAATCAGCCCCAGCATTTT. This gives the protein CASSQGENQPQHF. The full variable domain, its missing parts supplied by reference TRBV9 and TRBJ1-5, is DSGVTQTPKHLITATGQRVTLRCSPRSGDLSVYWYQQSLDQGLQFLIQYYNGEERAKGNILERFSAQQFPDLHSELNLSSLELGDSALYFCASSQGENQPQHFGDGTRLSIL.

The chain employs TRBV10-1 and TRBJ2-2, with a weak D call TRBD2 (6 bases). CDR3 size: 14 residues. Germline loops: CDR1 WNHNN, CDR2 SYGVQD (reference sequence). With 8 bases removed from V and 1 base from J, the gap between germline ends came to 11 bases. CDR3 nucleotides: TGCGCCAGCGGAGGGACGGGGAACACCGGGGAGCTGTTTTTT. Its protein is CASGGTGNTGELFF.

This chain links TRBV15 with TRBJ1-6; TRBD1 is a possible D gene (5 bases). CDR1 and CDR2 from the germline V gene are LNHNV and YYDKDF (reference sequence). This CDR3 comprises 17 residues. V lost 0 bases and J lost 8, with 17 bases in between. CDR3 sequence: CATSRDKGRGSYSPLHF. CDR3 bases: TGTGCCACCAGCAGAGATAAAGGGCGGGGCAGCTATTCACCCCTCCACTTT. Drawing the rest from reference TRBV15 and TRBJ1-6, the complete variable domain is DAMVIQNPRYQVTQFGKPVTLSCSQTLNHNVMYWYQQKSSQAPKLLFHYYDKDFNNEADTPDNFQSRRPNTSFCFLDIRSPGLGDTAMYLCATSRDKGRGSYSPLHFGNGTRLTVT.

CDR3 sequence: CASSPTGTENYGYTF. The CDR3 DNA is TGTGCCAGCAGCCCAACCGGGACAGAAAACTATGGCTACACCTTC. This chain uses TRBV7-8 with TRBJ1-2; TRBD1 aligns across 7 bases. The V gene's germline CDR1 is SGHVS and CDR2 FQNEAQ. J was trimmed by 2 bases and V by 5 bases; bases with no gene match: 8. CDR3 size: 15 residues.

This chain uses TRBV19 with TRBJ2-2; 8 bases match TRBD2. CDR1 LNHDA and CDR2 SQIVND come from the germline V gene (reference sequence). CDR3 size: 15 residues. The V gene end was trimmed by 8 bases and the J gene end by 1 base; junction bases not matched to a gene: 6. CDR3 in DNA: TGTGCCAGTCGAAAAGCGGGAGTGAACACCGGGGAGCTGTTTTTT. Protein: CASRKAGVNTGELFF.

The chain joins TRBV13 to TRBJ2-1; 8 bases match TRBD2. V shed 7 bases and J 0 bases; nucleotides not matched to a gene: 11. Germline CDR1 and CDR2: PRHDT and FYEKMQ (reference sequence). The CDR3 totals 17 residues. The CDR3, as DNA: TGTGCCAGCACCGAAGGGCGGGAGGAGTTCTCCTACAATGAGCAGTTCTTC. It is translated as CASTEGREEFSYNEQFF.

The chain recombines TRBV18 with TRBJ1-3; 8 bases agree with TRBD1. CDR1 is KGHSH and CDR2 is LQKENI in the germline V gene. This CDR3 is built from 16 residues. Trimming removed 5 bases from V and 4 bases from J; junction bases left unmatched: 10. The chain's CDR3 is CASSTLSGTGGNTIYF. CDR3 DNA: TGTGCCAGCTCAACATTATCGGGGACAGGAGGAAACACCATATATTTT. Full variable domain (missing parts from reference TRBV18 and TRBJ1-3): NAGVMQNPRHLVRRRGQEARLRCSPMKGHSHVYWYRQLPEEGLKFMVYLQKENIIDESGMPKERFSAEFPKEGPSILRIQQVVRGDSAAYFCASSTLSGTGGNTIYFGEGSWLTVV.

The chain is built from TRBV6-2 or TRBV6-3 and TRBJ2-1, with TRBD2 matching 7 bases. Germline-derived CDR1 and CDR2 are MNHEY and SVGEGT. CDR3 length equals 14 residues. V was clipped by 4 bases and J by 12 bases; unmatched bases: 12. The CDR3 region is CASSSRGRAVRQFF. The CDR3 region has the DNA TGTGCCAGCAGTTCGAGAGGGAGGGCGGTTCGGCAGTTCTTC.

The chain combines TRBV19 with TRBJ2-3; 7 bases are a match to TRBD1. This CDR3 contains 13 residues. Germline loops: CDR1 LNHDA, CDR2 SQIVND (reference sequence). V shed 3 bases and J 4 bases; nucleotides not matched to a gene: 1. CDR3 loop: CASSIQGADTQYF. CDR3 DNA sequence: TGTGCCAGTAGTATCCAGGGGGCAGATACGCAGTATTTT. Full variable domain (outside the CDR3, taken from reference TRBV19 and TRBJ2-3): DGGITQSPKYLFRKEGQNVTLSCEQNLNHDAMYWYRQDPGQGLRLIYYSQIVNDFQKGDIAEGYSVSREKKESFPLTVTSAQKNPTAFYLCASSIQGADTQYFGPGTRLTVL.

This clone has a handful of counts. This chain connects TRBV7-6 to TRBJ2-1; D ambiguous. Per the germline V gene, CDR1 is SGHVS and CDR2 is FNYEAQ. With 8 bases removed from V and 1 base from J, the gap between germline ends came to 9 bases. This CDR3 spans 13 amino acids. The CDR3: CASSRLSYNEQFF. The CDR3 DNA is TGTGCCAGCTCCCGTTTGTCCTACAATGAGCAGTTCTTC.

The CDR3 nucleotides are TGTGCCAGCAGTGATCGGTCCCTATATAGCAATCAGCCCCAGCATTTT. Translation gives CASSDRSLYSNQPQHF. The chain joins TRBV6-1 to TRBJ1-5; no clear D gene. In germline, CDR1 is MNHNS, CDR2 SASEGT. The CDR3 covers 16 residues. V was cut by 3 bases and J by 0 bases, with 12 bases left in between.

V gene TRBV4-3 combines with J gene TRBJ1-5; D gene uncertain. CDR3 length: 15 amino acids. Trimming took 0 bases from V and 5 from J, leaving 11 bases between them. CDR1 is LGHNA, CDR2 YSLEER, per germline. The chain's CDR3 is CASSQETGSHQPQHF. The CDR3 DNA reads TGCGCCAGCAGCCAAGAAACGGGGAGTCATCAGCCCCAGCATTTT.

This clone occurred once. This chain links TRBV15 with TRBJ2-7; no reliable D call. Trimming left V 0 bases short and J 6 bases short, with 9 bases between. The CDR3 consists of 13 residues. Germline V lookup: CDR1 LNHNV, CDR2 YYDKDF (reference sequence). CDR3 in DNA: TGTGCCACCAGCAGAGATCGGTTTGGCGAGCAGTACTTC. As protein: CATSRDRFGEQYF. Combining the CDR3 with reference TRBV15 and TRBJ2-7 gives the whole variable domain DAMVIQNPRYQVTQFGKPVTLSCSQTLNHNVMYWYQQKSSQAPKLLFHYYDKDFNNEADTPDNFQSRRPNTSFCFLDIRSPGLGDTAMYLCATSRDRFGEQYFGPGTRLTVT.